Each of the 26 T cell receptor beta chains below was sequenced from the same sample in a study of cytomegalovirus exposure and HLA in healthy donors. PCR primers comprised 60 Vbeta and 13 Jbeta primers. TCRdb's table, derived via immunoSEQ multiplex PCR, lists solely in-frame clones and lacks some. The sample shows 130,000 to 150,000 clones, approximately 80% of them seen only once. The sample consisted of PBMCs. These receptor sequences come from a young woman in good health and CMV-seropositive.

This chain links TRBV25-1 with TRBJ1-1; TRBD1 agrees at 8 bases. CDR1 is MGHDK, CDR2 SYGVNS, per germline. V lost 4 bases, J lost 4 bases, and 5 bases stayed unmatched. The CDR3 spans 14 residues. In DNA form, the CDR3 reads TGTGCCAGCAGTGCAGGGGGCGTCGGCACTGAAGCTTTCTTT. Translating it yields CASSAGGVGTEAFF. The full variable domain, in which reference TRBV25-1 and TRBJ1-1 provide the parts outside the CDR3, is EADIYQTPRYLVIGTGKKITLECSQTMGHDKMYWYQQDPGMELHLIHYSYGVNSTEKGDLSSESTVSRIRTEHFPLTLESARPSHTSQYLCASSAGGVGTEAFFGQGTRLTVV.

The chain is built from TRBV10-3 and TRBJ1-1, with 9 nucleotides matching TRBD1. Per the germline V gene, CDR1 is ENHRY and CDR2 is SYGVKD. The CDR3 is made up of 13 amino acids. The V gene end was trimmed by 4 bases and the J gene end by 5 bases; junction bases not matched to a gene: 2. The CDR3 DNA is TGTGCCATCAGTGGGACAGGGGAAACTGAAGCTTTCTTT. This gives the protein CAISGTGETEAFF.

This rearrangement joins TRBV30 to TRBJ2-7, with D uncertain. The CDR3 totals 11 residues. The V and J ends lost 0 bases and 3 bases respectively, with 3 bases between them. Per germline, CDR1 GTSNPN and CDR2 SVGIG (reference sequence). This CDR3 is CAWSVRYEQYF. The CDR3 bases are TGTGCCTGGAGTGTTCGCTACGAGCAGTACTTC.

This clone was counted only a few times. The chain carries TRBV7-2 and TRBJ1-6; D may be TRBD1 (5 bases). Germline CDR1 SGHTA, CDR2 FQGNSA. The CDR3 contains 17 residues. Deletions cut 5 bases from V and 7 bases from J, with 21 bases between. The CDR3 here is CASSPLGWQGKNSPLHF. As DNA, the CDR3 is TGTGCCAGCAGCCCTCTAGGATGGCAGGGAAAAAATTCACCCCTCCACTTT.

This clone has a single count. The chain recombines TRBV5-1 with TRBJ2-5; D is possibly TRBD1 (6 bases). V lost 4 bases to trimming and J lost 5 bases, with 15 bases between them. This CDR3 is 14 amino acids long. The germline V gene has CDR1 SGHRS and CDR2 YFSETQ. CDR3 sequence: CASSATGPWETQYF. CDR3 coding DNA: TGCGCCAGCAGCGCCACAGGGCCTTGGGAGACCCAGTACTTC.

The count of this clone is one. The rearrangement links TRBV29-1 to TRBJ1-3; 7 nucleotides align to TRBD1. V gave up 7 bases and J gave up 4 bases; unmatched junction bases: 7. Germline CDR1 reads SQVTM; CDR2 reads ANQGSEA. The CDR3 length is 13 residues. The DNA for the CDR3 is TGCAGCGGCAGGGGGGCAGACGGAAACACCATATATTTT. Translated: CSGRGADGNTIYF.

The genes are TRBV13 and TRBJ2-2, with D tentatively TRBD2 (7 bases). The CDR3 spans 19 residues. V lost 2 bases and J 6 bases, leaving 25 bases between the germline ends. Germline loops: CDR1 PRHDT, CDR2 FYEKMQ (reference sequence). The CDR3, as DNA: TGTGCCAGCAGCTTAACATGGGTCGACGGAGGGGGGGCGGCCGGGGAGCTGTTTTTT. Amino acids: CASSLTWVDGGGAAGELFF.

The chain employs TRBV19 and TRBJ2-5; 8 bases align to TRBD2. The J segment lost 4 bases and the V segment lost 1 base, leaving 14 bases of the junction unmatched. CDR3 length: 18 residues. CDR1 and CDR2 (germline): LNHDA, SQIVND (reference sequence). The CDR3 region has the DNA TGTGCCAGTAGTATAGGCCCCTCGGGGGGGAGGATTAGAGAGACCCAGTACTTC. This encodes CASSIGPSGGRIRETQYF.

The CDR3 DNA is TGTGCCAGCAGCGTAGGTCAAAATGGAAACACCATATATTTT. It codes for CASSVGQNGNTIYF. The chain links TRBV9 to TRBJ1-3; D unclear. Between the trimmed V and J ends, which lost 0 bases and 3 bases, there was a span of 7 bases. The CDR3 covers 14 residues. CDR1 and CDR2 (germline): SGDLS, YYNGEE.

The rearrangement joins TRBV27 to TRBJ2-3; D uncertain. The CDR3 runs to 14 residues. V was pared by 6 bases and J by 1 base, with 11 bases between. Looked up from germline, CDR1 is MNHEY and CDR2 is SMNVEV (reference sequence). The CDR3 nucleotides read TGTGCCAGCAGCTTGGGCCCGGGCACAGATACGCAGTATTTT. Translation gives CASSLGPGTDTQYF.

The genes are TRBV28 and TRBJ2-2; TRBD1 might be the D (6 bases). The germline gives CDR1 MDHEN, CDR2 SYDVKM. V lost 5 bases, J lost 6 bases, and 13 bases lay in between. This CDR3 is 14 amino acids long. The DNA of the CDR3 is TGTGCCAGCAGTCCCCGGTACAGGGCCGGGGAGCTGTTTTTT. Amino acid sequence: CASSPRYRAGELFF.

The chain recombines TRBV5-1 with TRBJ2-1; 10 bases line up with TRBD2. The CDR3 runs to 15 residues. Germline lookup yields CDR1 SGHRS and CDR2 YFSETQ. Trimming removed 4 bases from V and 5 bases from J; junction bases left unmatched: 6. The CDR3 region is CASSPSGGGNNEQFF. CDR3 DNA sequence: TGCGCCAGCAGCCCTAGCGGGGGCGGGAACAATGAGCAGTTCTTC.

This clone has a handful of counts. The V call is TRBV29-1, the J call TRBJ2-1, with 10 bases lining up with TRBD1. V lost 6 bases and J lost 8; bases outside the gene matches: 10. Germline V gene sequence: CDR1 SQVTM, CDR2 ANQGSEA. CDR3 length equals 14 residues. CDR3 protein: CSVPGQGYIDEQFF. The DNA of the CDR3 is TGCAGCGTCCCGGGACAGGGGTATATCGATGAGCAGTTCTTC.

This clone was detected once. V and J are TRBV19 and TRBJ1-6, with TRBD1 identical over 7 bases. The CDR3 length is 18 residues. J was trimmed by 0 bases and V by 6 bases; bases with no gene match: 11. Looked up from germline, CDR1 is LNHDA and CDR2 is SQIVND (reference sequence). CDR3 sequence: CASSTFQQGSSYNSPLHF. The CDR3 DNA reads TGTGCCAGTAGCACCTTTCAACAGGGGTCCTCCTATAATTCACCCCTCCACTTT.

V is TRBV7-2 and J is TRBJ1-1; the D gene is possibly TRBD1 (6 bases). Germline CDR1 reads SGHTA; CDR2 reads FQGNSA. The V gene lost 5 bases and the J gene lost 8 bases, with 15 bases spanning the gap. The CDR3 totals 13 residues. The CDR3: CASSQRQGFEAFF. CDR3 in DNA: TGTGCCAGCAGCCAGCGGCAGGGGTTCGAAGCTTTCTTT.

The chain couples TRBV6-5 to TRBJ2-5, with D perhaps TRBD2 (6 bases). CDR1 and CDR2 from the germline V gene are MNHEY and SVGAGI. This CDR3 spans 16 amino acids. V gave up 0 bases and J gave up 4 bases, with 15 bases separating them. DNA of the CDR3: TGTGCCAGCAGTTACTCCCCAGCGGGCCTTCCAGAGACCCAGTACTTC. It is translated as CASSYSPAGLPETQYF.

V gene TRBV28 combines with J gene TRBJ1-1; no clear D. The V gene lost 7 bases and the J gene lost 1 base, with 13 bases spanning the gap. The germline V gene has CDR1 MDHEN and CDR2 SYDVKM. The CDR3 has 14 amino acids. Here the CDR3 reads CASTPARENTEAFF. The CDR3 DNA is TGTGCCAGCACCCCCGCGAGGGAGAACACTGAAGCTTTCTTT.

The chain couples TRBV6-1 to TRBJ2-2; TRBD1 is a possible D gene (7 bases). Germline V CDR1 and CDR2: MNHNS, SASEGT. This CDR3 has 15 residues. Trimming left V 3 bases short and J 4 bases short, with 12 bases between. The CDR3 bases are TGTGCCAGCAGTGAGGTCCAGGGGGGCACCGGGGAGCTGTTTTTT. It is translated as CASSEVQGGTGELFF.

The table lists this clone with a count of one. The chain has TRBV29-1 and TRBJ2-1, with TRBD1 matching 8 bases. Unmatched junction bases numbered 9, after V lost 6 bases and J lost 5 bases. The CDR3 runs to 14 residues. Germline CDR1 and CDR2: SQVTM and ANQGSEA. The CDR3 loop is CSVADRVANNEQFF. CDR3 nucleotide sequence: TGCAGCGTCGCGGACAGGGTGGCTAACAATGAGCAGTTCTTC.

The CDR3 loop is CASSLAAQGGRKLFF. The CDR3 DNA follows: TGCGCCAGCAGCTTGGCGGCACAGGGGGGTCGGAAACTGTTTTTT. The chain joins TRBV5-1 to TRBJ1-4; 8 bases are shared with TRBD1. The ends lost 0 bases at V and 11 bases at J; junction bases unmatched: 9. The germline CDR1 and CDR2 sequences are SGHRS and YFSETQ. The length of the CDR3 is 15 residues.

The J gene is TRBJ2-7, the V gene TRBV30, with 9 positions matching TRBD1. The V gene's germline CDR1 is GTSNPN and CDR2 SVGIG (reference sequence). V lost 3 bases to trimming and J lost 4 bases; unmatched junction nucleotides: 10. CDR3 length: 15 residues. The CDR3 here is CAWSFRDRAFYEQYF. CDR3 nucleotide sequence: TGTGCCTGGAGCTTCCGGGACAGGGCATTTTACGAGCAGTACTTC.

The gene calls are TRBV2 and TRBJ1-2, with D perhaps TRBD1 (6 bases). Germline lookup yields CDR1 SNHLY and CDR2 FYNNEI. Trimming removed 2 bases from V and 5 bases from J, with 12 bases in between. The CDR3 is 14 amino acids. This chain's CDR3 is CASSETVRGYGYTF. In DNA form, the CDR3 reads TGTGCCAGCAGTGAAACGGTCAGGGGATATGGCTACACCTTC. Looking up the rest from reference TRBV2 and TRBJ1-2 gives the full variable domain: EPEVTQTPSHQVTQMGQEVILRCVPISNHLYFYWYRQILGQKVEFLVSFYNNEISEKSEIFDDQFSVERPDGSNFTLKIRSTKLEDSAMYFCASSETVRGYGYTFGSGTRLTVV.

The sample holds a few counts of this clone. The rearrangement joins TRBV9 to TRBJ1-1; weak D call: TRBD1 (5 bases). The CDR3 runs to 15 residues. Germline V gene lookup returns CDR1 SGDLS and CDR2 YYNGEE. Between the trimmed V and J ends, which lost 3 bases and 0 bases, there was a span of 12 bases. The CDR3 bases are TGTGCCAGCAGCGGGCTGGGGCGGTTGAACACTGAAGCTTTCTTT. Amino acids: CASSGLGRLNTEAFF.

V is TRBV27 and J is TRBJ1-4; D perhaps matches TRBD1 (5 bases). The germline V and J ends were trimmed by 2 bases and 8 bases, with 9 bases remaining between them. Germline-derived CDR1 and CDR2 are MNHEY and SMNVEV (reference sequence). The CDR3 length is 13 residues. The CDR3 nucleotides read TGTGCCAGCAGTTTAGCGGAGGGGGAAAAACTGTTTTTT. The encoded protein is CASSLAEGEKLFF. Variable domain in full (rest from reference TRBV27 and TRBJ1-4): EAQVTQNPRYLITVTGKKLTVTCSQNMNHEYMSWYRQDPGLGLRQIYYSMNVEVTDKGDVPEGYKVSRKEKRNFPLILESPSPNQTSLYFCASSLAEGEKLFFGSGTQLSVL.

This rearrangement joins TRBV4-1 to TRBJ2-1; no definite D call. Germline CDR1 is MGHRA and CDR2 is YSYEKL. The V and J ends lost 1 base and 3 bases respectively, with 7 bases between them. The CDR3 runs 14 residues. Written as DNA, the CDR3 is TGCGCCAGCAGCCAAGGGGCCTACTACAATGAGCAGTTCTTC. Amino acids: CASSQGAYYNEQFF.

The rearrangement joins TRBV19 to TRBJ2-5; 10 bases are a match to TRBD1. V shed 5 bases and J 5 bases; nucleotides not matched to a gene: 2. Looked up from germline, CDR1 is LNHDA and CDR2 is SQIVND (reference sequence). The CDR3 has 13 amino acids. The CDR3 nucleotides read TGTGCCAGTAGTCGGACAGGGGGGGAGACCCAGTACTTC. Translation: CASSRTGGETQYF. Variable domain in full (rest from reference TRBV19 and TRBJ2-5): DGGITQSPKYLFRKEGQNVTLSCEQNLNHDAMYWYRQDPGQGLRLIYYSQIVNDFQKGDIAEGYSVSREKKESFPLTVTSAQKNPTAFYLCASSRTGGETQYFGPGTRLLVL.